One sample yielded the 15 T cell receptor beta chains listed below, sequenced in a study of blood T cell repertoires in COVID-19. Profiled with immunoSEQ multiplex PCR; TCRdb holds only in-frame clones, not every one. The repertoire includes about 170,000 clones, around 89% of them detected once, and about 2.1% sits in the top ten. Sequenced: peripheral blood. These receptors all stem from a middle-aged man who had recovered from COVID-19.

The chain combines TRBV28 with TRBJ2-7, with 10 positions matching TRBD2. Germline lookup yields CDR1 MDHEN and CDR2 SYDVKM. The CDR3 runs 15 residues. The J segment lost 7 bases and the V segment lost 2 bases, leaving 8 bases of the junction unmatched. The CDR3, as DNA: TGTGCCAGCAGTTTACACCGGCTAGCGGGGGCGGAGCAGTACTTC. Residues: CASSLHRLAGAEQYF.

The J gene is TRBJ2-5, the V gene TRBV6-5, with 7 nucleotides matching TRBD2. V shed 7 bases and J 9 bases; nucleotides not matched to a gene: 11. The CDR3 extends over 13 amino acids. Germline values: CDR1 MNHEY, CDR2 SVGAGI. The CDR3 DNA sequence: TGTGCCAGCAACCGGGGAGCGGGGACGTCCCAGTACTTC. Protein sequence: CASNRGAGTSQYF.

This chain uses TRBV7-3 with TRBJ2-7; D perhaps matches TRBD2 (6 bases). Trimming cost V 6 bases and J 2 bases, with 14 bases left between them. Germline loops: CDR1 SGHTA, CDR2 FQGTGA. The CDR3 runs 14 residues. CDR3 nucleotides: TGTGCCAGCAGGCGGGACTCGAGTACCTACGAGCAGTACTTC. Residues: CASRRDSSTYEQYF.

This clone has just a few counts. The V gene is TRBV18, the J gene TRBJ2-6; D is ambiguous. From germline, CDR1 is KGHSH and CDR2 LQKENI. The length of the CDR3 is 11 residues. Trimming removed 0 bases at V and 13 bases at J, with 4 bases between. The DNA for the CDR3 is TGTGCCAGCTCACCACCCTTTGTCCTGACTTTC. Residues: CASSPPFVLTF.

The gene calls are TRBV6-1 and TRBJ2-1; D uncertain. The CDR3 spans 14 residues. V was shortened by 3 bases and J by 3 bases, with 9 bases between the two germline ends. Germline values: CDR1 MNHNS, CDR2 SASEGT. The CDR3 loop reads CASSEYSNYNEQFF. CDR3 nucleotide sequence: TGTGCCAGCAGTGAGTACTCTAACTACAATGAGCAGTTCTTC.

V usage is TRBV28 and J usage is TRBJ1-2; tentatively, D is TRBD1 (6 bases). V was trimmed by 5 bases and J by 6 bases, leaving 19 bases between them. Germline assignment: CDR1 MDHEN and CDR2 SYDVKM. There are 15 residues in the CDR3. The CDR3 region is CASSIDRSDLDGYTF. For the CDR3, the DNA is TGTGCCAGCAGTATCGACAGGAGTGACCTGGATGGCTACACCTTC.

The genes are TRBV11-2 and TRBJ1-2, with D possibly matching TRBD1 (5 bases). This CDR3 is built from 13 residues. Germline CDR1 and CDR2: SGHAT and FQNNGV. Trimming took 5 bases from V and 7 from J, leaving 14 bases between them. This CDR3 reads CASSTQGSLGYTF. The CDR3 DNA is TGTGCCAGCAGCACCCAGGGATCGCTTGGCTACACCTTC.

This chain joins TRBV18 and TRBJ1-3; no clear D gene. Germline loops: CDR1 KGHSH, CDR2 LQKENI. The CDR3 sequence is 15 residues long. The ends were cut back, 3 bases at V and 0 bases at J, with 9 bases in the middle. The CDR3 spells CASSPRTNSGNTIYF. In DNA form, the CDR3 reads TGTGCCAGCTCACCGCGAACCAACTCTGGAAACACCATATATTTT.

For the CDR3, the DNA is TGTGCCAGCAGCCAAGTGGAGGTCGGAGCTTTCTTT. Amino acids: CASSQVEVGAFF. This chain links TRBV14 with TRBJ1-1; D remains unclear. Germline V gene sequence: CDR1 SGHDN, CDR2 FVKESK. The V end was cut by 1 base, the J end by 10 bases, with 10 bases between. This CDR3 is built from 12 residues.

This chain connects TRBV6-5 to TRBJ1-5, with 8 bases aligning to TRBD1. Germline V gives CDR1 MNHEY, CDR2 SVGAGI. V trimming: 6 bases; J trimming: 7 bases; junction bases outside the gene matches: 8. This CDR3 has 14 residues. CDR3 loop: CASSVDRGGQPQHF. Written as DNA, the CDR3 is TGTGCCAGCAGCGTTGACAGGGGAGGGCAGCCCCAGCATTTT.

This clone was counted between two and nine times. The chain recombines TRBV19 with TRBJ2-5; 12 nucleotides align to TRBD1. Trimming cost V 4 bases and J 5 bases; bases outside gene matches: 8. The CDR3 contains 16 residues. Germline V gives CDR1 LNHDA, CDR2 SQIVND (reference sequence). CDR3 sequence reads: CASSTWDRGLGETQYF. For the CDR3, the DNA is TGTGCCAGTAGTACCTGGGACAGGGGGCTAGGTGAGACCCAGTACTTC.

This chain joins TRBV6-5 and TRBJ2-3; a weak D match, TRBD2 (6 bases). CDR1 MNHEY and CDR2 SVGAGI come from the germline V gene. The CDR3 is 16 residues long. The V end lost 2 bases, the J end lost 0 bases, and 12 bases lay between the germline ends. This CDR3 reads CASSYRSGTSTDTQYF. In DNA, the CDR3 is TGTGCCAGCAGTTACCGCTCCGGGACTAGCACAGATACGCAGTATTTT.

The CDR3 loop is CASSSTDRGGHNEQFF. CDR3 bases: TGTGCCAGCAGCTCCACGGACAGGGGAGGTCACAATGAGCAGTTCTTC. The rearrangement uses TRBV5-5 and TRBJ2-1; 9 bases are a match to TRBD1. CDR1 and CDR2 (germline): SGHKS, YYEKEE (reference sequence). V was pared by 3 bases and J by 5 bases, with 9 bases of the junction left unmatched. The CDR3 totals 16 residues. The full variable domain, its missing parts supplied by reference TRBV5-5 and TRBJ2-1, is DAGVTQSPTHLIKTRGQQVTLRCSPISGHKSVSWYQQVLGQGPQFIFQYYEKEERGRGNFPDRFSARQFPNYSSELNVNALLLGDSALYLCASSSTDRGGHNEQFFGPGTRLTVL.

The CDR3 sequence: CASKEEGKATDTQYF. CDR3 bases: TGCGCCAGCAAGGAGGAGGGTAAGGCCACAGATACGCAGTATTTT. The chain recombines TRBV5-1 with TRBJ2-3; possibly TRBD2 for D (6 bases). Per germline, CDR1 SGHRS and CDR2 YFSETQ. The CDR3 consists of 15 residues. V shed 6 bases and J shed 2 bases, with 16 bases lying between them.

CDR3 loop: CATPGRPESTDTQYF. The CDR3 DNA sequence: TGTGCCACCCCCGGGAGGCCCGAGAGCACAGATACGCAGTATTTT. V is TRBV24-1 and J is TRBJ2-3; TRBD2 aligns across 7 bases. The trim removed 9 bases at V and 0 bases at J, leaving 8 bases unmatched. Germline assignment: CDR1 KGHDR and CDR2 SFDVKD. The CDR3 extends over 15 amino acids.